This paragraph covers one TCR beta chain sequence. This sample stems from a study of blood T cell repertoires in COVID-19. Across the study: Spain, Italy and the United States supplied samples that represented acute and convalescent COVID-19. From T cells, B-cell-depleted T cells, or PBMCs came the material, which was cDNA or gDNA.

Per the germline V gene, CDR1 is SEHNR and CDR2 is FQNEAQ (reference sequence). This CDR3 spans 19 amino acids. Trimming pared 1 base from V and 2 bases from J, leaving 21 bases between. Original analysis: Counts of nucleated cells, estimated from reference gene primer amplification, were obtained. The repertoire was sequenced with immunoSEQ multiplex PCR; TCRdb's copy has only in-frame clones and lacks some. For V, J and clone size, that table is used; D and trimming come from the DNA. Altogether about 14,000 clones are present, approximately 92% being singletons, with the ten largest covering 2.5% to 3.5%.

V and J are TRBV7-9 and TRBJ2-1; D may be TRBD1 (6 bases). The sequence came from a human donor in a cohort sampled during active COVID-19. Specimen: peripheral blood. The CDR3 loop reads CASSLVQTAGTNPYNEQFF. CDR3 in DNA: TGTGCCAGCAGCTTAGTACAGACCGCCGGGACAAATCCCTACAATGAGCAGTTCTTC.